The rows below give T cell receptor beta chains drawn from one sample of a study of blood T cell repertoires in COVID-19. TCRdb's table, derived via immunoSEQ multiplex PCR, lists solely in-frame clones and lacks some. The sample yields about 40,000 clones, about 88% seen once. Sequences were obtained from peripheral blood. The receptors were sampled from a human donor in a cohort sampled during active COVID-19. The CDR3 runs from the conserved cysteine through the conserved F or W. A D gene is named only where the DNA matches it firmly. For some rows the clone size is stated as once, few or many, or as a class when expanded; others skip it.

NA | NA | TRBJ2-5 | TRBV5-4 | CASSQSGGALETQYF | TGTGCCAGCAGCCAGAGTGGGGGCGCATTGGAAACCCAGTACTTC
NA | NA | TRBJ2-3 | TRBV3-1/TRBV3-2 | CASSQVRGTDTQYF | TGTGCCAGCAGCCAAGTACGGGGCACAGATACGCAGTATTTT
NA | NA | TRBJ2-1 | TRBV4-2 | CASSQVALSYNEQFF | TGTGCCAGCAGCCAAGTGGCCTTAAGCTACAATGAGCAGTTCTTC
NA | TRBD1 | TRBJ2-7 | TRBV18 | CASSSNGRTGTYEQYF | TGTGCCAGCTCCTCAAATGGACGGACAGGGACCTACGAGCAGTACTTC
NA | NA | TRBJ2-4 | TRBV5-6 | CASSFRERKNIQYF | TGTGCCAGCAGCTTTCGAGAGCGCAAAAACATTCAGTACTTC
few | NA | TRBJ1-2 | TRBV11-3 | CASSLERGAAYDGLYGYTF | TGTGCCAGCAGCTTAGAACGGGGGGCGGCCTATGACGGACTCTATGGCTACACCTTC
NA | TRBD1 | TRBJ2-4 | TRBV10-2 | CASSGAGGALAKNIQYF | TGCGCCAGCAGTGGGGCAGGGGGCGCGTTGGCCAAAAACATTCAGTACTTC
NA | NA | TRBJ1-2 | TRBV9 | CASNSPRGDYGYTF | TGTGCCAGCAACTCCCCCAGGGGCGACTATGGCTACACCTTC
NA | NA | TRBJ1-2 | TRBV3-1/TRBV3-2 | CASRHAGSGYGYTF | TGTGCCAGCCGACACGCGGGGTCGGGCTATGGCTACACCTTC
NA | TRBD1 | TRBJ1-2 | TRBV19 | CASSNPQGARFGYTF | TGTGCCAGCTCAAATCCCCAGGGGGCCCGGTTTGGCTACACCTTC
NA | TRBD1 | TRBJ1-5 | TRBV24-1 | CATSDTTGLDQPQHF | TGTGCCACCAGTGACACGACAGGGTTGGACCAGCCCCAGCATTTT
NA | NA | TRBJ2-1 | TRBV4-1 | CASSQEVASWDNEQFF | TGCGCCAGCAGCCAAGAAGTCGCTAGCTGGGACAATGAGCAGTTCTTC
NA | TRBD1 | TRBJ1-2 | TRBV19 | CASRDRGPYGYTF | TGTGCCAGTAGGGACAGGGGGCCGTATGGCTACACCTTC
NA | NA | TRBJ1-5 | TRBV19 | CASSPDTNQPQHF | TGTGCCAGTAGTCCTGACACCAATCAGCCCCAGCATTTT
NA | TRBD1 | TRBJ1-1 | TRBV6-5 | CASSQQGGVEAFF | TGTGCCAGCAGTCAACAGGGGGGTGTTGAAGCTTTCTTT
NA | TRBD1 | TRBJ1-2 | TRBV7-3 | CASSLGTGDGYTF | TGTGCCAGCAGCTTAGGGACAGGGGATGGCTACACCTTC
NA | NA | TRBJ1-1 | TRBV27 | CASSSLVSTGGEAFF | TGTGCCAGCAGTTCCCTAGTAAGCACCGGGGGAGAAGCTTTCTTT
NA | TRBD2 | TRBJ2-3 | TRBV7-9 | CASSEPAGGHTF | TGTGCCAGCAGCGAACCAGCGGGGGGGCATACGTTT
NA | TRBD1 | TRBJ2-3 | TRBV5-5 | CASSLRDRGKTDTQYF | TGTGCCAGCAGCCTGAGGGACAGGGGGAAGACAGATACGCAGTATTTT
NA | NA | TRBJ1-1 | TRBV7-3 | CASSRTTDSEAFF | TGTGCCAGCAGCCGGACCACCGACAGTGAAGCTTTCTTT
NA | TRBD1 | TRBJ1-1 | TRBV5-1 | CASSPEPGQGFPDTEAFF | TGCGCCAGCAGCCCAGAGCCGGGACAGGGTTTTCCAGACACTGAAGCTTTCTTT
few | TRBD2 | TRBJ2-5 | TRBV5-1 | CASRPSGAQETQYF | TGCGCCAGCAGGCCTAGCGGGGCCCAAGAGACCCAGTACTTC
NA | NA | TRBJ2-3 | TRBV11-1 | CASSLDRFTDTQYF | TGTGCCAGCAGCTTAGACAGGTTCACAGATACGCAGTATTTT
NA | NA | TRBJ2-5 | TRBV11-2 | CASSRGAGETQYF | TGTGCCAGCAGCCGGGGGGCCGGGGAGACCCAGTACTTC
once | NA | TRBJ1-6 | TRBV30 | CAWNSGRGISPLHF | TGTGCCTGGAACTCGGGAAGGGGGATTTCACCCCTCCACTTT
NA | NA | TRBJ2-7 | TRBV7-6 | CASSLGAPGIVHPEQYF | TGTGCCAGCAGCTTAGGGGCCCCCGGGATCGTCCACCCCGAGCAGTACTTC
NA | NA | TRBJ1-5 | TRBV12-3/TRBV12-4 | CASSTNRDQPQHF | TGTGCCAGCAGTACTAACAGGGATCAGCCCCAGCATTTT
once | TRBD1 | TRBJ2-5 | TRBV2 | CASSEVAGQVQETQYF | TGTGCCAGCAGTGAAGTCGCGGGACAGGTCCAAGAGACCCAGTACTTC
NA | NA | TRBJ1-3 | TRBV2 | CASSGQLPSGNTIYF | TGTGCCAGCAGTGGACAGCTACCCTCTGGAAACACCATATATTTT
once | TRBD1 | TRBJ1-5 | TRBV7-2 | CASSLVTGVDQPQHF | TGTGCCAGCAGCTTAGTTACAGGGGTGGATCAGCCCCAGCATTTT
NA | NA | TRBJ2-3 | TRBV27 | CASSRQTDTQYF | TGTGCCAGCAGTCGACAGACAGATACGCAGTATTTT
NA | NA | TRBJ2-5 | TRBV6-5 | CASSYSPIQGSTQYF | TGTGCCAGCAGTTACTCGCCTATACAGGGATCGACCCAGTACTTC
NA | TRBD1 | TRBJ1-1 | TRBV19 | CASSFQGTGVMNTEAFF | TGTGCCAGTAGTTTCCAGGGGACAGGGGTTATGAACACTGAAGCTTTCTTT
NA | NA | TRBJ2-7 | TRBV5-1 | CASSFRDEQYF | TGCGCCAGCAGCTTCAGGGACGAGCAGTACTTC
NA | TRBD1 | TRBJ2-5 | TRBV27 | CASSPGQGVIETQYF | TGTGCCAGCAGTCCAGGACAGGGAGTAATAGAGACCCAGTACTTC
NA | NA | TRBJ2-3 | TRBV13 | CASSLGRGGADTQYF | TGTGCCAGCAGCTTAGGTCGTGGGGGGGCGGATACGCAGTATTTT
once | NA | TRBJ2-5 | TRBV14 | CASSPRTYQETQYF | TGTGCCAGCAGCCCCAGGACTTATCAAGAGACCCAGTACTTC
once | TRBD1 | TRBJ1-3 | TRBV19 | CASSDPGTGKNTIYF | TGTGCCAGTAGTGATCCCGGGACAGGGAAGAACACCATATATTTT
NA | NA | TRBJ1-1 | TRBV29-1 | CSVGAAAQNTEAFF | TGCAGCGTTGGGGCCGCCGCTCAAAACACTGAAGCTTTCTTT
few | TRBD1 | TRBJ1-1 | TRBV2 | CASRGGQGQNTEAFF | TGTGCCAGCAGAGGGGGACAGGGACAGAACACTGAAGCTTTCTTT
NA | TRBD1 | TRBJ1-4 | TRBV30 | CAWSIGGDDEKLFF | TGTGCCTGGAGTATAGGGGGCGACGATGAAAAACTGTTTTTT
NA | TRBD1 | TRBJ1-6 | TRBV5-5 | CASSPEDRGRGSSYNSPLHF | TGTGCCAGCAGCCCCGAAGACAGGGGGCGGGGGAGCTCCTATAATTCACCCCTCCACTTT
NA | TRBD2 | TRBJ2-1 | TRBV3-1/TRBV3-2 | CASGAGTTYINEQFF | TGTGCCAGCGGGGCCGGGACTACATACATCAATGAGCAGTTCTTC
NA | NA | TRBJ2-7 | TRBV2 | CAITKQGSYEQYF | TGTGCCATCACAAAACAGGGTTCCTACGAGCAGTACTTC
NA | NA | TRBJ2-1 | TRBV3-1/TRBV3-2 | CASSHWHDEQFF | TGTGCCAGCAGCCACTGGCATGATGAGCAGTTCTTC
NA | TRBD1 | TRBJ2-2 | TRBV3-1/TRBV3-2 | CASSSQTGNGELFF | TGTGCCAGCAGCTCCCAGACAGGGAACGGGGAGCTGTTTTTT
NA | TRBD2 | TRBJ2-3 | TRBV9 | CASSPGAGGNTDTQYF | TGTGCCAGCAGCCCGGGTGCGGGGGGGAACACAGATACGCAGTATTTT
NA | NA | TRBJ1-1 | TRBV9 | CASSVSPGGTEAFF | TGTGCCAGCAGCGTCTCCCCGGGTGGCACTGAAGCTTTCTTT
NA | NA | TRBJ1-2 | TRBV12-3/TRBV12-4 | CASSKTSGYGYTF | TGTGCCAGCAGCAAGACATCCGGATATGGCTACACCTTC
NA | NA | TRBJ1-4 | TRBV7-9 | CASSTRTVKGEKLFF | TGTGCCAGCAGCACCAGGACAGTAAAGGGTGAAAAACTGTTTTTT
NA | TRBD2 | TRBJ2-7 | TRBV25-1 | CASSEFFSGGAAEQYF | TGTGCCAGCAGTGAATTTTTTAGCGGGGGGGCCGCCGAGCAGTACTTC
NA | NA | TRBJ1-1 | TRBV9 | CASSVGARGQLEAFF | TGTGCCAGCAGCGTAGGCGCAAGAGGACAGCTTGAAGCTTTCTTT
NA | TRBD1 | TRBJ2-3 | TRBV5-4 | CASSLGFNQGASDTQYF | TGTGCCAGCAGCTTGGGGTTTAATCAGGGGGCCTCAGATACGCAGTATTTT
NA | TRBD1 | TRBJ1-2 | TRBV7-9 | CASSGVGTGQANYGYTF | TGTGCCAGCAGCGGAGTTGGGACAGGCCAAGCTAACTATGGCTACACCTTC
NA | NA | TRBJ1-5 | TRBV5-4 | CASSCPTLKYRCPQHF | TGTGCCAGCAGCTGCCCCACGCTCAAATACCGGTGTCCCCAGCATTTT
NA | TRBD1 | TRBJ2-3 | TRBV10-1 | CASSPGTDTDTQYF | TGCGCCAGCAGTCCCGGGACAGACACAGATACGCAGTATTTT
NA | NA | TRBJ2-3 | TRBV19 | CASSIGQGSTDTQYF | TGTGCCAGTAGTATAGGGCAGGGGAGCACAGATACGCAGTATTTT
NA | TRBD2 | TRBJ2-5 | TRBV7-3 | CASSSRGGPQETQYF | TGTGCCAGCAGCTCTCGGGGGGGTCCACAAGAGACCCAGTACTTC
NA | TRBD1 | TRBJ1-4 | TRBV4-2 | CASSPGTGLGLGEKLFF | TGTGCCAGCAGCCCCGGGACAGGGTTGGGGTTGGGTGAAAAACTGTTTTTT
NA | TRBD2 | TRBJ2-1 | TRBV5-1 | CASSTASGGAHEQFF | TGCGCCAGCAGCACTGCTAGCGGGGGGGCCCATGAGCAGTTCTTC